The 23 T cell receptor beta chains below were found in one sample sequenced in a study of T cell responses to AZD1222 COVID-19 vaccine. Profiling relied on immunoSEQ multiplex PCR, and the TCRdb table lists in-frame clones only, not all of them. Of approximately 120,000 clones listed, 88% were seen once; the top ten hold roughly 4%. Sequenced material: peripheral blood, taken on day 0 of AZD1222 vaccination. Every receptor here comes from an adult in good health.

J is TRBJ1-5 and V is TRBV19, with 9 bases aligning to TRBD1. Germline CDR1 LNHDA, CDR2 SQIVND (reference sequence). The CDR3 runs to 16 residues. Trimming took 4 bases from V and 10 from J; bases not matched to a gene: 14. Here the CDR3 DNA reads TGTGCCAGTAGTAGTTTGGGACAGGGATCGGAGTTTCCCCAGCATTTT. This encodes CASSSLGQGSEFPQHF.

V gene TRBV6-6 combines with J gene TRBJ1-6, with no clear D. The germline gives CDR1 MNHNY, CDR2 SVGAGI (reference sequence). The CDR3 covers 12 residues. V lost 5 bases to trimming and J lost 7 bases, with 6 bases between them. The CDR3 protein is CASSPQNSPLHF. The CDR3 nucleotides are TGTGCCAGCAGTCCACAGAATTCACCCCTCCACTTT.

The CDR3 DNA sequence: TGTGCCAGCAGCTTATTCAGCGGGACAGCCGGGGCCAACGTCCTGACTTTC. Protein product: CASSLFSGTAGANVLTF. V usage is TRBV11-3 and J usage is TRBJ2-6; D tentatively reads TRBD1 or TRBD2 (7 bases each). V lost 2 bases and J 4 bases, leaving 15 bases between the germline ends. CDR3 length equals 17 residues. Germline V CDR1 and CDR2: SGHNT, YENEEA.

The J gene is TRBJ1-2, the V gene TRBV21-1. TRBV21-1 is a known pseudogene. The CDR3 is 14 residues long. The CDR3 region is CASSKTVMGYGYTF. CDR3 sequence (DNA): TGTGCCAGCAGCAAAACGGTTATGGGCTATGGCTACACCTTC.

V and J are TRBV24-1 and TRBJ1-2; tentatively, D is TRBD1 (5 bases). V dropped 5 bases and J dropped 4 bases, with 10 bases sitting between them. The germline V gene encodes CDR1 KGHDR and CDR2 SFDVKD. This CDR3 is built from 13 residues. The DNA of the CDR3 is TGTGCCACCAGTGGAGGTCAGGGCTATGGCTACACCTTC. It codes for CATSGGQGYGYTF.

The chain combines TRBV7-9 with TRBJ1-5; D is ambiguous. This CDR3 region has 13 residues. V shed 3 bases and J shed 6 bases, with 9 bases lying between them. Germline V gene sequence: CDR1 SEHNR, CDR2 FQNEAQ (reference sequence). The CDR3 sequence: CASSFSVGQPQHF. The CDR3 DNA sequence: TGTGCCAGCAGCTTTTCGGTTGGTCAGCCCCAGCATTTT.

The V gene is TRBV10-1, the J gene TRBJ1-3; a possible D gene is TRBD1 (5 bases). V was cut by 2 bases and J by 0 bases, with 8 bases left in between. CDR1 is WNHNN, CDR2 SYGVQD, per germline (reference sequence). This CDR3 is built from 15 residues. CDR3: CASSEGTLSGNTIYF. CDR3 DNA: TGCGCCAGCAGTGAGGGGACTCTCTCTGGAAACACCATATATTTT.

The chain has TRBV29-1 and TRBJ2-7; 10 bases align to TRBD1. The junction had 4 bases not matched to a gene; V was cut back by 6 bases and J by 2 bases. Germline values: CDR1 SQVTM, CDR2 ANQGSEA. There are 13 residues in the CDR3. CDR3 loop: CSVTGTGAYEQYF. The CDR3 coding sequence is TGCAGCGTGACCGGGACAGGGGCCTACGAGCAGTACTTC.

This CDR3 is CASSPPGQIFYGYTF. CDR3 in DNA: TGTGCCAGCAGCCCCCCGGGACAGATTTTCTATGGCTACACCTTC. The chain is built from TRBV11-2 and TRBJ1-2, with 7 nucleotides matching TRBD1. The V and J ends lost 5 bases and 4 bases, in that order; junction bases with no gene match: 10. Germline loops: CDR1 SGHAT, CDR2 FQNNGV. The CDR3 consists of 15 residues.

This chain uses TRBV2 with TRBJ1-1; D not certain. CDR1 is SNHLY and CDR2 is FYNNEI in the germline V gene. CDR3 length: 13 amino acids. The germline V and J ends were trimmed by 4 bases and 0 bases, with 6 bases remaining between them. CDR3 protein: CASSVHLNTEAFF. As DNA, the CDR3 is TGTGCCAGCAGTGTACACTTGAACACTGAAGCTTTCTTT.

J is TRBJ1-2 and V is TRBV5-1; 11 bases match TRBD1. This CDR3 spans 15 amino acids. Germline trimming cut 4 bases from V and 7 bases from J; bases unmatched to any gene: 9. Germline V gene data show CDR1 as SGHRS and CDR2 as YFSETQ. The CDR3 DNA reads as TGCGCCAGCAGCCCGGACAGGGGGCCAAGCGGTGGCTACACCTTC. It is translated as CASSPDRGPSGGYTF.

The CDR3 reads CASSPGETQYF. The DNA for the CDR3 is TGTGCCAGCAGCCCCGGAGAGACCCAGTACTTC. The V gene is TRBV11-2, the J gene TRBJ2-5; D not resolved. V was shortened by 5 bases and J by 4 bases, with 5 bases between the two germline ends. The germline gives CDR1 SGHAT, CDR2 FQNNGV. This CDR3 is built from 11 residues. Based on the CDR3 plus reference TRBV11-2 and TRBJ2-5, the full variable domain is EAGVAQSPRYKIIEKRQSVAFWCNPISGHATLYWYQQILGQGPKLLIQFQNNGVVDDSQLPKDRFSAERLKGVDSTLKIQPAKLEDSAVYLCASSPGETQYFGPGTRLLVL.

The chain has TRBV11-3 and TRBJ2-5; the match to TRBD2 covers 16 bases. V shed 3 bases and J 5 bases; nucleotides not matched to a gene: 9. The CDR3 is 18 amino acids. The germline V gene has CDR1 SGHNT and CDR2 YENEEA. The CDR3 DNA follows: TGTGCCAGCAGCTTCGGGACTAGCGGGGGGGCCGGGAGTGAGACCCAGTACTTC. Protein sequence: CASSFGTSGGAGSETQYF.

V gene TRBV9 combines with J gene TRBJ2-2; D is undetermined. Trimming stripped 4 bases from V and 4 bases from J, with 5 bases between. This CDR3 spans 12 amino acids. Germline V lookup: CDR1 SGDLS, CDR2 YYNGEE. For the CDR3, the DNA is TGTGCCAGCAGCACCAGCACCGGGGAGCTGTTTTTT. It is translated as CASSTSTGELFF.

The V gene is TRBV28, the J gene TRBJ1-1; D ambiguous. V dropped 8 bases and J dropped 0 bases, with 13 bases sitting between them. This CDR3 is 14 amino acids long. Germline CDR1 MDHEN, CDR2 SYDVKM. In nucleotides, the CDR3 is TGTGCCAGCGGCCCGGGAGGTATGAACACTGAAGCTTTCTTT. Protein sequence: CASGPGGMNTEAFF.

A single count supports this clone. The V gene is TRBV7-3, the J gene TRBJ2-1; TRBD2 might be the D (6 bases). V was clipped by 2 bases and J by 8 bases, with 16 bases between them. Per the germline V gene, CDR1 is SGHTA and CDR2 is FQGTGA. The CDR3 is made up of 15 amino acids. The CDR3 nucleotides are TGTGCCAGCAGCTTAGACGGACTATCCCCCTATGAGCAGTTCTTC. Amino acids: CASSLDGLSPYEQFF.

The DNA for the CDR3 is TGTGCCAGCAGCCCCCGGCTGACTAGCGGGGGGACCTACGAGCAGTACTTC. This encodes CASSPRLTSGGTYEQYF. The J gene is TRBJ2-7, the V gene TRBV7-2, with 13 bases fitting TRBD2. This CDR3 contains 17 residues. V lost 5 bases, J lost 2 bases, and 9 bases stayed unmatched. The germline gives CDR1 SGHTA, CDR2 FQGNSA. Using reference TRBV7-2 and TRBJ2-7 for the parts outside the CDR3, the full variable domain is GAGVSQSPSNKVTEKGKDVELRCDPISGHTALYWYRQSLGQGLEFLIYFQGNSAPDKSGLPSDRFSAERTGGSVSTLTIQRTQQEDSAVYLCASSPRLTSGGTYEQYFGPGTRLTVT.

The chain carries TRBV7-3 and TRBJ2-2, with TRBD2 matching over 8 bases. This CDR3 has 15 amino acids. V lost 4 bases to trimming and J lost 5 bases; unmatched junction nucleotides: 6. CDR1 SGHTA and CDR2 FQGTGA come from the germline V gene. In DNA form, the CDR3 reads TGTGCCAGCAGCTACAGCGGGGGAGGGACCGGGGAGCTGTTTTTT. It specifies CASSYSGGGTGELFF.

The chain employs TRBV7-9 and TRBJ1-3, with D unresolved. CDR3 size: 16 residues. The ends were cut back, 1 base at V and 0 bases at J, with 10 bases in the middle. Germline V lookup: CDR1 SEHNR, CDR2 FQNEAQ (reference sequence). CDR3 DNA sequence: TGTGCCAGCAGCTTAGGAACGGTTCGCTCTGGAAACACCATATATTTT. It encodes CASSLGTVRSGNTIYF.

The chain carries TRBV7-3 and TRBJ2-3; maybe TRBD2 (5 bases). Germline V CDR1 and CDR2: SGHTA, FQGTGA. Deletions cut 1 base from V and 0 bases from J, with 8 bases between. This CDR3 spans 15 amino acids. This CDR3 is CASSLKGGSTDTQYF. The CDR3 DNA reads as TGTGCCAGCAGCTTAAAAGGCGGGAGCACAGATACGCAGTATTTT.

The rearrangement links TRBV7-9 to TRBJ2-3; the match to TRBD2 covers 9 bases. CDR3 length: 15 amino acids. CDR1 and CDR2 from the germline V gene are SEHNR and FQNEAQ (reference sequence). V gave up 3 bases and J gave up 3 bases; unmatched junction bases: 4. The CDR3 is CASSFASGATDTQYF. CDR3 sequence (DNA): TGTGCCAGCAGCTTCGCTAGCGGGGCGACAGATACGCAGTATTTT.

The genes are TRBV5-4 and TRBJ2-5; a weak D match, TRBD1 (5 bases). Germline CDR1 reads SGHNT; CDR2 reads YYREEE (reference sequence). Trimming removed 0 bases from V and 5 bases from J, with 11 bases in between. This CDR3 contains 14 residues. This CDR3 reads CASSLAGPSETQYF. CDR3 coding DNA: TGTGCCAGCAGCTTGGCAGGGCCCAGCGAGACCCAGTACTTC.

The chain has TRBV4-3 and TRBJ1-2; possible D gene TRBD1, 5 bases. The CDR3 has 15 amino acids. Trimming stripped 0 bases from V and 8 bases from J, with 16 bases between. Germline CDR1 LGHNA, CDR2 YSLEER. The CDR3 bases are TGCGCCAGCAGCCAAGATCAAAGTGCCGCAGGGGGCTACACCTTC. Residues: CASSQDQSAAGGYTF.